These 13 T cell receptor beta chains were all obtained from the same sample, sequenced in a study of blood T cell repertoires in COVID-19. Measured with immunoSEQ multiplex PCR; TCRdb has only the in-frame clones, and not every one. The data contain some 160,000 clones, 80% to 90% of them singletons. Sample: peripheral blood. All receptors come from a woman in her seventies with COVID-19, enrolled during active disease.

The chain carries TRBV27 and TRBJ1-1; TRBD1 matches at 8 bases. After removal of 5 bases from V and 5 bases from J, the junction contained 13 bases not matched to a gene. Germline CDR1 reads MNHEY; CDR2 reads SMNVEV (reference sequence). This CDR3 is 16 amino acids long. CDR3 in DNA: TGTGCCAGCAGTCTCAGGGGGCCGCCTCTTGATACTGAAGCTTTCTTT. Its protein product is CASSLRGPPLDTEAFF.

The rearrangement joins TRBV9 to TRBJ2-3; 8 bases are shared with TRBD2. Looked up from germline, CDR1 is SGDLS and CDR2 is YYNGEE. V lost 4 bases and J lost 0; bases outside the gene matches: 13. This CDR3 has 18 residues. This CDR3 reads CASSSGAGAAPSTDTQYF. In DNA, the CDR3 is TGTGCCAGCAGCTCGGGAGCGGGGGCCGCACCTAGCACAGATACGCAGTATTTT.

The chain uses TRBV2 and TRBJ2-1; D remains unclear. V was trimmed by 4 bases and J by 3 bases, leaving 7 bases between them. The CDR3 runs 13 residues. From germline, CDR1 is SNHLY and CDR2 FYNNEI. As DNA, the CDR3 is TGTGCCAGCAGTGTCCTAGACTACAATGAGCAGTTCTTC. This translates into CASSVLDYNEQFF.

This clone occurred once. The chain carries TRBV27 and TRBJ1-1; unclear D gene. The V end lost 6 bases, the J end lost 1 base, and 12 bases lay between the germline ends. The CDR3 loop spans 14 amino acids. Germline V CDR1 and CDR2: MNHEY, SMNVEV (reference sequence). The CDR3 DNA reads TGTGCCAGCAGCCTCCGACTTGGGAACACTGAAGCTTTCTTT. This gives the protein CASSLRLGNTEAFF.

The chain links TRBV15 to TRBJ2-2; 7 bases line up with TRBD1. The V segment lost 4 bases and the J segment 5 bases; nucleotides outside the gene matches: 10. The CDR3 sequence is 16 residues long. Germline values: CDR1 LNHNV, CDR2 YYDKDF (reference sequence). Here the CDR3 reads CATSMTGRGRTGELFF. The CDR3, as DNA: TGTGCCACCAGCATGACAGGGCGTGGTCGGACCGGGGAGCTGTTTTTT.

The chain has TRBV4-1 and TRBJ1-5; 7 bases align to TRBD1. The V segment lost 4 bases and the J segment 2 bases; nucleotides outside the gene matches: 8. Germline V lookup: CDR1 MGHRA, CDR2 YSYEKL. This CDR3 has 16 amino acids. The CDR3 DNA sequence: TGCGCCAGCAGCCGAACAGGGGACACGGGCAATCAGCCCCAGCATTTT. Its protein is CASSRTGDTGNQPQHF.

In its sample, this clone was seen a few times. The chain joins TRBV2 to TRBJ1-1; D remains ambiguous. Deletions cut 6 bases from V and 7 bases from J, with 9 bases between. The CDR3 has 11 amino acids. Germline V gives CDR1 SNHLY, CDR2 FYNNEI. The CDR3 spells CASRPTGEAFF. The CDR3 coding sequence is TGTGCCAGCAGACCTACTGGTGAAGCTTTCTTT.

The genes are TRBV18 and TRBJ1-3, with D hard to call. V shed 5 bases and J shed 0 bases, with 20 bases lying between them. Germline V CDR1 and CDR2: KGHSH, LQKENI. The CDR3 has 18 amino acids. This CDR3 is CASSTSQRTVSSGNTIYF. As DNA, the CDR3 is TGTGCCAGCTCAACCTCACAGCGGACTGTTAGCTCTGGAAACACCATATATTTT.

This clone was picked up one time. The chain has TRBV7-2 and TRBJ2-3; D may be TRBD2 (5 bases). CDR3 length: 15 residues. With 4 bases removed from V and 11 bases from J, the gap between germline ends came to 22 bases. Germline lookup yields CDR1 SGHTA and CDR2 FQGNSA. The CDR3 spells CASSYPGRAPAGQYF. CDR3 DNA: TGTGCCAGCAGCTACCCGGGGAGAGCCCCTGCGGGGCAGTATTTT. The full variable domain, its missing parts supplied by reference TRBV7-2 and TRBJ2-3, is GAGVSQSPSNKVTEKGKDVELRCDPISGHTALYWYRQSLGQGLEFLIYFQGNSAPDKSGLPSDRFSAERTGGSVSTLTIQRTQQEDSAVYLCASSYPGRAPAGQYFGPGTRLTVL.

This rearrangement joins TRBV5-1 to TRBJ2-1; 12 bases are a match to TRBD2. Germline-derived CDR1 and CDR2 are SGHRS and YFSETQ. The CDR3 is 18 residues long. Trimming removed 0 bases from V and 4 bases from J; junction bases left unmatched: 8. CDR3 region: CASSLGRLAGDNYNEQFF. DNA for the CDR3: TGCGCCAGCAGCTTGGGTAGACTAGCGGGGGACAATTACAATGAGCAGTTCTTC. Filled out from reference TRBV5-1 and TRBJ2-1, the complete variable domain reads KAGVTQTPRYLIKTRGQQVTLSCSPISGHRSVSWYQQTPGQGLQFLFEYFSETQRNKGNFPGRFSGRQFSNSRSEMNVSTLELGDSALYLCASSLGRLAGDNYNEQFFGPGTRLTVL.

The chain combines TRBV18 with TRBJ1-1, with 7 bases lining up with TRBD1. The germline V gene encodes CDR1 KGHSH and CDR2 LQKENI. Trimming removed 3 bases from V and 2 bases from J; junction bases left unmatched: 6. The CDR3 contains 15 residues. CDR3 in DNA: TGTGCCAGCTCACCTAAGACAGGGTCAAACACTGAAGCTTTCTTT. Translating it yields CASSPKTGSNTEAFF. Full variable domain (remainder filled in from reference TRBV18 and TRBJ1-1): NAGVMQNPRHLVRRRGQEARLRCSPMKGHSHVYWYRQLPEEGLKFMVYLQKENIIDESGMPKERFSAEFPKEGPSILRIQQVVRGDSAAYFCASSPKTGSNTEAFFGQGTRLTVV.

The V call is TRBV11-2, the J call TRBJ2-5, with TRBD1 matching over 7 bases. The V gene end was trimmed by 3 bases and the J gene end by 5 bases; junction bases not matched to a gene: 6. From germline, CDR1 is SGHAT and CDR2 FQNNGV. The length of the CDR3 is 14 residues. The CDR3 DNA is TGTGCCAGCAGCTTCCCGGGACAGAGGGAGACCCAGTACTTC. Its translation is CASSFPGQRETQYF. The full variable domain, rest sourced from reference TRBV11-2 and TRBJ2-5, is EAGVAQSPRYKIIEKRQSVAFWCNPISGHATLYWYQQILGQGPKLLIQFQNNGVVDDSQLPKDRFSAERLKGVDSTLKIQPAKLEDSAVYLCASSFPGQRETQYFGPGTRLLVL.

The chain is built from TRBV6-1 and TRBJ1-3; the D gene is possibly TRBD1 (5 bases). CDR1 is MNHNS, CDR2 SASEGT, per germline. This CDR3 region has 15 residues. Trimming removed 6 bases from V and 0 bases from J, with 12 bases in between. CDR3 DNA sequence: TGTGCCAGCAGAAGAGACAGCAACTCTGGAAACACCATATATTTT. Translating gives CASRRDSNSGNTIYF.